This T cell receptor beta chain was recovered during a study of human thymus T cells. Overall study findings and caveats: Apparent skewing of V and J gene usage characterized both thymic and blood repertoires.

The donor group consisted of healthy Finnish infants who were having corrective surgery for congenital heart defects. An approximately 0.5-1 mL peripheral blood aliquot was taken intraoperatively from four of eight donors. No fixed cell number was used; all available blood leukocytes supplied DNA. As regards this clone: Its antigen is undetermined.

Method: immunoSEQ multiplex PCR; TCRdb's copy keeps in-frame clones and lacks some. The sample gives approximately 46,000 clones, roughly 94% of which show up once; approximately 0.15% is in the top ten. The V end was cut by 4 bases, the J end by 1 base, with 5 bases between. CDR3 length equals 12 residues. Germline V CDR1 and CDR2: MNHNS, SASEGT. V gene TRBV6-1 combines with J gene TRBJ2-7; D is uncertain. Sample: blood. The source of this sequence is a girl under two years old with a congenital heart defect but otherwise immunologically healthy. The CDR3 region has the DNA TGTGCCAGCAGTGCCTTTTCCTACGAGCAGTACTTC. The encoded protein is CASSAFSYEQYF.